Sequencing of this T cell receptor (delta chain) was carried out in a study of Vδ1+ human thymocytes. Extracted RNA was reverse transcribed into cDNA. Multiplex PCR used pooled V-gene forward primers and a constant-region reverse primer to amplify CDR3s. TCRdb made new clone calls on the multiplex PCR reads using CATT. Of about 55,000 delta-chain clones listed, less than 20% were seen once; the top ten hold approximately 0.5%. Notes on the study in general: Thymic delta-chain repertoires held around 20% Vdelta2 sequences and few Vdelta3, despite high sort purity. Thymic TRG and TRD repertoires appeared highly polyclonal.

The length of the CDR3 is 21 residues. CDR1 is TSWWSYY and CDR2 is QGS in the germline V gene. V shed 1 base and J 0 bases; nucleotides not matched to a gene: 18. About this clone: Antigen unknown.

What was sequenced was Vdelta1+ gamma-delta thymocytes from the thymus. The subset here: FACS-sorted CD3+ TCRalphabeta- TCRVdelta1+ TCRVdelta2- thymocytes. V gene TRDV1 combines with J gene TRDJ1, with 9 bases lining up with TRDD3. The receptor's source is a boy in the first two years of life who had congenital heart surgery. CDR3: CALGEQVHWGKTPPYTDKLIF. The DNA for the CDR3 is TGTGCTCTTGGGGAACAGGTCCACTGGGGGAAAACACCCCCGTACACCGATAAACTCATCTTT.